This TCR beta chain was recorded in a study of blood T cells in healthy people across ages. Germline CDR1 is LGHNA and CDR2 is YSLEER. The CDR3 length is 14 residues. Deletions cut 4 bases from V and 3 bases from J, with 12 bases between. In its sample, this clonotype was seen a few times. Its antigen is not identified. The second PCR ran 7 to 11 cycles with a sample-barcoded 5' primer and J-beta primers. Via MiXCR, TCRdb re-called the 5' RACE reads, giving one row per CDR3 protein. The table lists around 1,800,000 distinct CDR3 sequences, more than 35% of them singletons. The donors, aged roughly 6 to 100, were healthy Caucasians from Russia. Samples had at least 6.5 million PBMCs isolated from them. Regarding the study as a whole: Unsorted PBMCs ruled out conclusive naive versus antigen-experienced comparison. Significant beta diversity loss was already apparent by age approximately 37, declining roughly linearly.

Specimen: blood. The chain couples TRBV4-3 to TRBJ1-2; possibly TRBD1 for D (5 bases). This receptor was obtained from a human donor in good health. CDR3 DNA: TGCGCCAGCAGCCCGATGGGGGGTGACTATGGCTACACCTTC. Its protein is CASSPMGGDYGYTF.